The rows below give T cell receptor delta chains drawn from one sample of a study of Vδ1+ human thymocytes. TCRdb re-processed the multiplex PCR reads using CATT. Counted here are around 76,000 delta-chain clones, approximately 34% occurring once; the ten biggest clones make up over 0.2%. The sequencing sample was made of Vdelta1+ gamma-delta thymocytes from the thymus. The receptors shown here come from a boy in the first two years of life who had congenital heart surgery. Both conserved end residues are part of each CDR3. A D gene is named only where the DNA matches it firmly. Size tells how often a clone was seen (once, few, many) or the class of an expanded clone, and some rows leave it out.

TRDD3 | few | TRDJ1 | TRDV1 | TGTGCTCTTGGGGAACTTTCTACAGATGAGATTCTGGGATTTGCTGGGGGATACTTTAAAGGGAGACTCATCTTT | CALGELSTDEILGFAGGYFKGRLIF
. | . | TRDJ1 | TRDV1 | TGTGCTCTTGGGGAACAGGGGGCCTTTGAAGGTAAACTCATCTTT | CALGEQGAFEGKLIF
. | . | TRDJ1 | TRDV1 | TGTGCTCTTGGGGGGGGTCCAGGGGCCGATAAACTCATCTTT | CALGGGPGADKLIF
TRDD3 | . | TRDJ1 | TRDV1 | TGTGCTCTTGGGGCCGATTGGGGGATAGGGACCGATAAACTCATCTTT | CALGADWGIGTDKLIF
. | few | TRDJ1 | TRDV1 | TGTGCTCTTGGGGAACTAGAGATCTCCCAGCTCGATCGGACCGATAAACTCATCTTT | CALGELEISQLDRTDKLIF
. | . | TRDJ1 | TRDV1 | TGTGCTCTTGGGGAACTGGACTTCCTACGTGGTGGGATGGATTTTCTGGGGGCCGATAAACTCATCTTT | CALGELDFLRGGMDFLGADKLIF
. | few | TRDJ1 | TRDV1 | TGTGCTCTTGGGGACGGAAGGCGGTACTACACCGATAAACTCATCTTT | CALGDGRRYYTDKLIF
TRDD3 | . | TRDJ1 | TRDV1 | TGTGCTCTTGGGGGACGGGCCCGCGGCTGGGGGATACGTAGCGATAAACTCATCTTT | CALGGRARGWGIRSDKLIF
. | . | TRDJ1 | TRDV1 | TGTGCTCTTGGTCGCAAGGGCCTTCCTAGTTCGTTGGGGGAGACTAAACTCATCTTT | CALGRKGLPSSLGETKLIF
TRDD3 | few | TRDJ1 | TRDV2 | TGTGCCTGTGACAGTGGGGGATACAGGGGGCGGGGCGATAAACTCATCTTT | CACDSGGYRGRGDKLIF
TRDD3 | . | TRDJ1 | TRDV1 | TGTGCTCTTGGGGAACTCCCCGTACTGGGGGATTCATACACCGATAAACTCATCTTT | CALGELPVLGDSYTDKLIF
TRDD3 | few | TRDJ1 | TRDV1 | TGTGCTCTTGGGGAAGCCACGCAGGGGGGATCCTACACCGATAAACTCATCTTT | CALGEATQGGSYTDKLIF
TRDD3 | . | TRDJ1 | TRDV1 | TGTGCTCTTGGGGAACTAAAATCTACCCGGGGATACGCGGCCACCGATAAACTCATCTTT | CALGELKSTRGYAATDKLIF
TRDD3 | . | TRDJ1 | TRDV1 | TGTGCTCTTGGGAGATGGGGGATAGGGGAAACCGATAAACTCATCTTT | CALGRWGIGETDKLIF
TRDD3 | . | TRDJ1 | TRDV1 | TGTGCTCTTGGGGAAACCCCTCCGCACTGGGGGATAACCGATAAACTCATCTTT | CALGETPPHWGITDKLIF
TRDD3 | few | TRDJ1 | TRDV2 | TGTGCCTGTGACTCTCAAGTACTGGGGGAGCCAAAGTATACCGATAAACTCATCTTT | CACDSQVLGEPKYTDKLIF
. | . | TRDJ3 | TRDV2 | TGTGCCTGTGACACGGTGGGGTCACGCCACGTCTCCTGGGACATCCGACAGATGTTTTTC | CACDTVGSRHVSWDIRQMFF
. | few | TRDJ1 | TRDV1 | TGTGCTCTTGGGGACTGTGTCCCCGGCTGGGCGTACACCGATAAACTCATCTTT | CALGDCVPGWAYTDKLIF
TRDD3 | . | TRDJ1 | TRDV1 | TGTGCTCTTGGGGGACTAGGGACCGGGGACACTCACGTCGGGGGGGATACCCGCACCGATAAACTCATCTTT | CALGGLGTGDTHVGGDTRTDKLIF
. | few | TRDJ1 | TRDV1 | TGTGCTCTTGGGGAACCTTCCTCCCCTACAAACACCGATAAACTCATCTTT | CALGEPSSPTNTDKLIF
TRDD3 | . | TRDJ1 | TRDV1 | TGTGCTCTTGGGGATTGTACTGGGGGACATAAAACCGATAAACTCATCTTT | CALGDCTGGHKTDKLIF
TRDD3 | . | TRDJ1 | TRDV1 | TGTGCTCTTGGGGACCACCTTCCTCTTGGGGGATACACCACCGATAAACTCATCTTT | CALGDHLPLGGYTTDKLIF
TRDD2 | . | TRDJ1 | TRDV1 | TGTGCTCTTGGGGAACTTCCCCTTCCTACGGAGGCTGGCATCAAAGATAAACTCATCTTT | CALGELPLPTEAGIKDKLIF
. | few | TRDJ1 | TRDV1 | TGTGCTCTTGGGGGCCCCTTCCTACGACGTTCTGGGGGATCTACGTACACCGATAAACTCATCTTT | CALGGPFLRRSGGSTYTDKLIF
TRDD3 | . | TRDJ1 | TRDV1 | TGTGCTCTTGGGGAATCACAGCCCTTGGTCCTTCTCCCTAACTGGGGGATATTCAACGACACCGATAAACTCATCTTT | CALGESQPLVLLPNWGIFNDTDKLIF
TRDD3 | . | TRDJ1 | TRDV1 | TGTGCTCTTGGGGAAAGACTTGCACCCCTACGTACCTTTACTGGGGGATACACCGATAAACTCATCTTT | CALGERLAPLRTFTGGYTDKLIF
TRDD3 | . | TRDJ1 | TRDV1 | TGTGCTCTTGGGGAACTACCGACGGGGGATACTGGGGGATCCCTCCGGTACACCGATAAACTCATCTTT | CALGELPTGDTGGSLRYTDKLIF
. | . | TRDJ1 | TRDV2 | TGTGCCTGTAGGAGCAAACATAAACTCATCTTT | CACRSKHKLIF
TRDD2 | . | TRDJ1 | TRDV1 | TGTGCTCTTGGGCACCGCCTTCCCCTTCCTGGGCGTCCATCTTACACCGATAAACTCATCTTT | CALGHRLPLPGRPSYTDKLIF